These T cell receptor beta chains were read from a single sample in a study of cytomegalovirus exposure and HLA in healthy donors. Clones were read by immunoSEQ multiplex PCR, and TCRdb kept only the in-frame ones, dropping some. The sample holds 210,000 or so clones, around 80% seen once. The sequencing input was PBMCs. These receptors originate from a boy between 5 and 17 years old in good health and CMV-seronegative. Both conserved end residues are part of each CDR3. Each record gives: clone size, V gene, J gene, D gene, CDR3 protein, CDR3 DNA. A D gene is named only where the DNA matches it firmly. Size values are once, few and many counts, or a class for expanded clones, and some rows have none.

>.|TRBV5-1|TRBJ2-2|TRBD2
CASSLANGGAGGELFF
TGCGCCAGCAGCTTGGCCAACGGGGGGGCCGGCGGGGAGCTGTTTTTT
>.|TRBV11-3|TRBJ2-1|TRBD2
CASSFLRGGNEQFF
TGTGCCAGCAGCTTCCTCCGGGGGGGCAATGAGCAGTTCTTC
>.|TRBV4-2|TRBJ2-3|TRBD1
CASSQVDRHTDTQYF
TGTGCCAGCAGCCAGGTGGACAGGCACACAGATACGCAGTATTTT
>.|TRBV4-1|TRBJ1-2|TRBD1
CASSRSGTENYGYTF
TGCGCCAGCAGCCGTTCCGGGACAGAGAACTATGGCTACACCTTC
>once|TRBV7-9|TRBJ2-1|.
CASSSKEQFF
TGTGCCAGCAGCTCCAAAGAGCAGTTCTTC
>.|TRBV7-8|TRBJ1-2|TRBD1
CASSFMSGTGMLYGYTF
TGTGCCAGCAGTTTTATGTCCGGGACAGGGATGCTCTATGGCTACACCTTC
>.|TRBV5-1|TRBJ1-1|.
CASSLDLSEAFF
TGCGCCAGCAGCTTGGACTTGAGTGAAGCTTTCTTT
>.|TRBV4-1|TRBJ1-3|.
CASSQLGVNTIYF
TGCGCCAGCAGCCAACTGGGAGTAAACACCATATATTTT
>.|TRBV6-5|TRBJ1-5|.
CASSYTRWSDQPQHF
TGTGCCAGCAGTTACACGCGGTGGTCAGATCAGCCCCAGCATTTT
>.|TRBV7-2|TRBJ2-7|TRBD2
CASSYRTSGSSYEQYF
TGTGCCAGCAGCTACCGGACTAGCGGGAGCTCCTACGAGCAGTACTTC
>.|TRBV7-2|TRBJ1-2|TRBD1
CASSLGTGGYGYTF
TGTGCCAGCAGCCTGGGGACAGGGGGGTATGGCTACACCTTC
>once|TRBV5-6|TRBJ2-1|TRBD2
CASSSSSGLAAVYNEQFF
TGTGCCAGCAGCTCCTCGTCTGGACTAGCTGCCGTCTACAATGAGCAGTTCTTC
>.|TRBV12-5|TRBJ2-3|.
CASGLILGPQYF
TGTGCTAGTGGTTTGATCCTAGGTCCGCAGTATTTT
>few|TRBV29-1|TRBJ1-2|.
CSVGTLGYGYTF
TGCAGCGTTGGAACCCTAGGCTATGGCTACACCTTC
>.|TRBV7-7|TRBJ2-5|.
CASSFSDGGSAQYF
TGTGCTAGCAGCTTTTCGGACGGGGGATCGGCCCAGTACTTC
>.|TRBV27|TRBJ2-3|TRBD1
CASSFGQGPSDTQYF
TGTGCCAGCAGTTTCGGACAGGGGCCCTCAGATACGCAGTATTTT
>.|TRBV30|TRBJ2-7|.
CARSVLVTGTYEQYF
TGTGCCCGGAGTGTACTGGTGACGGGAACCTACGAGCAGTACTTC
>.|TRBV5-6|TRBJ2-7|TRBD1
CASSPDRGLTYEQYF
TGTGCCAGCAGCCCCGACAGGGGGTTAACCTACGAGCAGTACTTC
>.|TRBV5-1|TRBJ1-1|TRBD1
CASSSGTGGEAFF
TGCGCCAGCAGCTCGGGGACAGGGGGGGAAGCTTTCTTT
>.|TRBV10-1|TRBJ2-1|.
CASSEGTNNGEQFF
TGCGCCAGCAGTGAAGGGACAAACAACGGCGAGCAGTTCTTC
>.|TRBV5-4|TRBJ2-7|TRBD2
CASSLGTSGGSSYEQYF
TGTGCCAGCAGCTTGGGGACTAGCGGGGGGAGCTCCTACGAGCAGTACTTC
>.|TRBV5-6|TRBJ1-6|.
CASSVPTGSPLHF
TGTGCCAGCAGCGTACCGACAGGCTCACCCCTCCACTTT
>.|TRBV19|TRBJ1-5|TRBD1
CASSGGQGGFRGNQPQHF
TGTGCCAGTAGTGGGGGACAGGGAGGTTTTAGGGGCAATCAGCCCCAGCATTTT
>once|TRBV5-4|TRBJ1-2|TRBD1
CASSQTGDYGYTF
TGTGCCAGCAGCCAGACAGGGGACTATGGCTACACCTTC